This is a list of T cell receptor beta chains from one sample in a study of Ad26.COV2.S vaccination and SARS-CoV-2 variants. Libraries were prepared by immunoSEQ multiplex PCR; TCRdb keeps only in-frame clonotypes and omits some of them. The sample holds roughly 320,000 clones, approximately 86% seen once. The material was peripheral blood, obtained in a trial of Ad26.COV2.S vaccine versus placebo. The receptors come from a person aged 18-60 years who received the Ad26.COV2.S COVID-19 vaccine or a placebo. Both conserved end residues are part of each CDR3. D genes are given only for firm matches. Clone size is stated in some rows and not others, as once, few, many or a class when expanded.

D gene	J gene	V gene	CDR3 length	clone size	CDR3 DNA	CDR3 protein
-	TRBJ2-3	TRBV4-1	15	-	TGCGCCAGCAGCCAACTGCCCGGTGGCACAGATACGCAGTATTTT	CASSQLPGGTDTQYF
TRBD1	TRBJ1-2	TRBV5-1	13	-	TGCGCCAGCAGTTACGACAGGGAGGATGGCTACACCTTC	CASSYDREDGYTF
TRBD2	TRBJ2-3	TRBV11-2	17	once	TGTGCCAGCAGCTTAGTAGGGGTTCGGGGGGGGCCGGATACGCAGTATTTT	CASSLVGVRGGPDTQYF
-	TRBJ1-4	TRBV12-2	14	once	TGTGCAAGTCGCTTTGGAACAGAGAATGAAAAACTGTTTTTT	CASRFGTENEKLFF
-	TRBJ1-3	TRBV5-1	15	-	TGCGCCAGCAGCTTGGGGGGAGGCTCTGGAAACACCATATATTTT	CASSLGGGSGNTIYF
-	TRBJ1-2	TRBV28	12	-	TGTGCCAGCAGGTCCTTCAACTATGGCTACACCTTC	CASRSFNYGYTF
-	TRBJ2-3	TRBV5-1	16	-	TGCGCCAGCAGCTTGGGGGACACACTCAGCACAGATACGCAGTATTTT	CASSLGDTLSTDTQYF
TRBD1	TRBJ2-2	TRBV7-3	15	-	TGTGCCAGCAGCTCCCAGGGACAGGGCTCCGGGGAGCTGTTTTTT	CASSSQGQGSGELFF
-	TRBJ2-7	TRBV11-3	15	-	TGTGCCAGCAGCTTAGGGGGCGGCAACTCCTACGAGCAGTACTTC	CASSLGGGNSYEQYF
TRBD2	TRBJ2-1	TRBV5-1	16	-	TGCGCCAGCAGCGCGGGACTATCAGGATTAACTAATGAGCAGTTCTTC	CASSAGLSGLTNEQFF
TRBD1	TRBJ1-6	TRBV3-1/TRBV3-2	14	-	TGTGCCAGCAGCCCCACAGGGGGGGATTCACCCCTCCACTTT	CASSPTGGDSPLHF
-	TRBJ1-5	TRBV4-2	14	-	TGTGCCAGCAGCCACCCCGGGACGGATCAGCCCCAGCATTTT	CASSHPGTDQPQHF
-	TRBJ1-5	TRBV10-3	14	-	TGTGCCATCAACCCGGGGGGGGTAGGTCAGCCCCAGCATTTT	CAINPGGVGQPQHF
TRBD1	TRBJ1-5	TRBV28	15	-	TGTGCCAGCAGCCCACAGGGGGAAGGCAATCAGCCCCAGCATTTT	CASSPQGEGNQPQHF
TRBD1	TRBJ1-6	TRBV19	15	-	TGTGCCAGTAGTGGTATGACAGGGGGGAATTCACCCCTCCACTTT	CASSGMTGGNSPLHF
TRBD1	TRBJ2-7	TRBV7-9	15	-	TGTGCCAGCAGCATAAGGACAGGGGGCATCTACGAGCAGTACTTC	CASSIRTGGIYEQYF
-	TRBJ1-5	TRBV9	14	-	TGTGCCAGCAGCATGAGACATCTCAATCAGCCCCAGCATTTT	CASSMRHLNQPQHF
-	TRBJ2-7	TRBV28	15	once	TGTGCCAGCAGTCCTCGCCGAGGGGGGGCCTACGAGCAGTACTTC	CASSPRRGGAYEQYF
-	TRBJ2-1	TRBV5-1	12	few	TGCGCCAGCAGCCAAAACTACAATGAGCAGTTCTTC	CASSQNYNEQFF
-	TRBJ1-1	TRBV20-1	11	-	TGCAGTGCTAGAGCTGGTCTGGGGGCTTTCTTT	CSARAGLGAFF
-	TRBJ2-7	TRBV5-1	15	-	TGCGCCAGCAGCGCAACAGTGGCCCTTAAGGACGAGCAGTACTTC	CASSATVALKDEQYF
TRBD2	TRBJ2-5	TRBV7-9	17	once	TGTGCCAGCAGCTCCCTAGCGGGGGGGGCGTCCCAAGAGACCCAGTACTTC	CASSSLAGGASQETQYF
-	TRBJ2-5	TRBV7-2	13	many	TGTGCCAGCAGCTTATCCCGCGGTGAGACCCAGTACTTC	CASSLSRGETQYF
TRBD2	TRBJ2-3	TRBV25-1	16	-	TGTGCCAGCAGTCCGCGACTAGCGGGGTTCACAGATACGCAGTATTTT	CASSPRLAGFTDTQYF
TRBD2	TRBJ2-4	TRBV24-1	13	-	TGTGCCACCTCGGGGGGGGATCGGAACATTCAGTACTTC	CATSGGDRNIQYF
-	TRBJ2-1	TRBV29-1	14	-	TGCAGCGTACCGGGACACCGTACCTACAATGAGCAGTTCTTC	CSVPGHRTYNEQFF
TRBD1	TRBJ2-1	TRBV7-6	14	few	TGTGCCAGCAGCTTAGTGGGACAGAGGAATGAGCAGTTCTTC	CASSLVGQRNEQFF
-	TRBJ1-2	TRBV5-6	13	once	TGTGCCAGCAGCTTGTTCTCGGTGGGTGGCTACACCTTC	CASSLFSVGGYTF
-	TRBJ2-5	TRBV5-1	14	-	TGCGCCAGCAGGCTCCGGGATACAGGAGAGACCCAGTACTTC	CASRLRDTGETQYF
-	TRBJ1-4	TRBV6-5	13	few	TGTGCCACGCAGACAAGAGCTTTGGAAAAACTGTTTTTT	CATQTRALEKLFF
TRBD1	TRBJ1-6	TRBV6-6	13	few	TGTGCCAGCTCGACAGGGGATAATTCACCCCTCCACTTT	CASSTGDNSPLHF
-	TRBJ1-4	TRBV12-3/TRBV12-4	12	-	TGTGCCAGCAGTTTCTTGGGAGTAAAACTGTTTTTT	CASSFLGVKLFF
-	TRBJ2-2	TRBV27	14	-	TGTGCCAGCAGTCCCCTCTCGAACACCGGGGAGCTGTTTTTT	CASSPLSNTGELFF
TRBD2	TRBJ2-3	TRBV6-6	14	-	TGTGCCAGCACCTGGAGGGCTAGCGGAGATACGCAGTATTTT	CASTWRASGDTQYF
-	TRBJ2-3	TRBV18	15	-	TGTGCCAGCTCACCGGGAAGCCCTGGGTCAGATACGCAGTATTTT	CASSPGSPGSDTQYF
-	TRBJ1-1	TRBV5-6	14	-	TGTGCCGGCAGCTTGCTCAGCGGGGCAGAACAAGCTTTCTTT	CAGSLLSGAEQAFF
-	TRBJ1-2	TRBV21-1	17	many	TGTGCCAGCAGCAAAGAGAGGGAGGGCGGGTTTCCGAGAGGCTACACCTTC	CASSKEREGGFPRGYTF
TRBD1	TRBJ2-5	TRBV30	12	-	TGTGCCTGGACAGGGGGCGAAGAGACCCAGTACTTC	CAWTGGEETQYF
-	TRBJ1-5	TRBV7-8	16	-	TGTGCCAGCAGCTTAGCTCGACTTCCTAGCAATCAGCCCCAGCATTTT	CASSLARLPSNQPQHF
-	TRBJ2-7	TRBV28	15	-	TGTGCCAGCAGTTCAAATGGGGGACCTAGGAACGAGCAGTACTTC	CASSSNGGPRNEQYF
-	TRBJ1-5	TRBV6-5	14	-	TGTGCCAGCGAGCGATCCCTTAGCAATCAGCCCCAGCATTTT	CASERSLSNQPQHF
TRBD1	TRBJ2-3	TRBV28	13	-	TGTGCCAGCCGTGAACAGGGGAGAGATACGCAGTATTTT	CASREQGRDTQYF
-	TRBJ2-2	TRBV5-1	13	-	TGCGCCAGCAGCTGGTTACTCGGCGGGGAGCTGTTTTTT	CASSWLLGGELFF
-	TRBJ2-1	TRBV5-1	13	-	TGCGCCAGCAGCTTTGGTCAGCTCAATGAGCAGTTCTTC	CASSFGQLNEQFF
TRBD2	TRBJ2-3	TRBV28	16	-	TGTGCCAGCAGTTTAGAGCGGGGCCTGGTGGCAGATACGCAGTATTTT	CASSLERGLVADTQYF
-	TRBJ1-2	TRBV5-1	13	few	TGCGCCAGCAGCTTGAAGTCAGGAAATGGCTACACCTTC	CASSLKSGNGYTF
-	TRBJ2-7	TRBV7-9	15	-	TGTGCCAGCAGCTTAGGGGGGGAGTCCCTCTACGAGCAGTACTTC	CASSLGGESLYEQYF
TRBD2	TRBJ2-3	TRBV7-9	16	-	TGTGCCAGCAGGCGAGTAGCGGGGGCGACCACAGATACGCAGTATTTT	CASRRVAGATTDTQYF
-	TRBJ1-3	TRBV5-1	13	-	TGCGCCAGCAGCTTGGGGGGACGTAACACCATATATTTT	CASSLGGRNTIYF
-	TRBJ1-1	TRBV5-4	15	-	TGTGCCAGCAGCTTGGTGGAGGGTACGTACACTGAAGCTTTCTTT	CASSLVEGTYTEAFF
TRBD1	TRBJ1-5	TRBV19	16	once	TGTGCCAGTAGTATCCGACAGGGGGGGAGCAATCAGCCCCAGCATTTT	CASSIRQGGSNQPQHF
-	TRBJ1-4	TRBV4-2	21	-	TGTGCCAGCAGCCACGACCTAATAGGGGACGGCCTTGGTGCAACTAATGAAAAACTGTTTTTT	CASSHDLIGDGLGATNEKLFF
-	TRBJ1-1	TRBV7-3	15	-	TGTGCCAGCAGCTTAAACGCAGGAGGTTACACTGAAGCTTTCTTT	CASSLNAGGYTEAFF
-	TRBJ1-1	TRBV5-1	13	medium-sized	TGCGCCAGCAGCTTGGGGACAAACACTGAAGCTTTCTTT	CASSLGTNTEAFF